The T cell receptor beta chain under discussion was sequenced for a study of identical twins. From the 5' RACE reads, TCRdb called clonotypes with MiXCR, one entry per CDR3 protein. Of 470,000 or so distinct CDR3 sequences in the sample, 20% to 25% are singletons; the top ten hold about 2.7%. Germline loops: CDR1 MNHEY, CDR2 SMNVEV (reference sequence). The CDR3 is 11 amino acids. Trimming removed 8 bases at V and 4 bases at J, with 8 bases between. These data were also filed under a second study, of T cells expressing NK-cell markers.

The sequenced sample consisted of CD4+ T cells sorted from blood. The gene calls are TRBV27 and TRBJ2-5, with no clear D. The receptor's source is a woman aged 18-29 years in good health. CDR3 sequence: CASASGETQYF. CDR3 bases: TGTGCCAGCGCGAGTGGAGAGACCCAGTACTTC.